This is a list of T cell receptor beta chains from one sample in a study of OX40 agonist ivuxolimab in advanced cancers. The assay was immunoSEQ multiplex PCR, and TCRdb's table has in-frame clones only and misses some. Here the sample spans around 91,000 clones, about 91% being singletons. The specimen comprised CD4+ or CD8+ T cells sorted from blood, sampled in a trial of the OX40 agonist ivuxolimab. The receptor set was obtained from an adult with an advanced solid tumor such as melanoma, head and neck, liver or kidney cancer. CDR3s include the opening cysteine and the closing phenylalanine or tryptophan. The D gene is left open where the match is weak. Clone size is not always given. Where it is, it says once, few, many or a class for expanded clones.

v_gene,abundance,len,j_gene,d_gene,CDR3aa,CDR3nt
TRBV19,.,14,TRBJ2-1,TRBD2,CASSMGGTYNEQFF,TGTGCCAGTAGTATGGGGGGGACCTACAATGAGCAGTTCTTC
TRBV18,.,11,TRBJ2-1,.,CASSPLDEQFF,TGTGCCAGCTCACCATTGGATGAGCAGTTCTTC
TRBV27,once,17,TRBJ2-1,TRBD2,CASRPGLAVRSYNEQFF,TGTGCCAGCAGGCCGGGACTAGCGGTCAGATCCTACAATGAGCAGTTCTTC
TRBV6-1,.,15,TRBJ2-2,.,CASSRGARNTGELFF,TGTGCCAGCAGTCGGGGGGCGAGGAACACCGGGGAGCTGTTTTTT
TRBV6-5,.,14,TRBJ1-2,TRBD1,CASSRQGVNYGYTF,TGTGCCAGCAGTAGACAGGGAGTTAACTATGGCTACACCTTC
TRBV27,.,13,TRBJ2-3,.,CASSLPPPDTQYF,TGTGCCAGCAGTTTACCCCCGCCCGATACGCAGTATTTT
TRBV10-3,few,12,TRBJ1-2,.,CAISDILGGYTF,TGTGCCATCAGTGATATACTCGGGGGCTACACCTTC
TRBV5-6,once,16,TRBJ1-3,TRBD1,CASSRRDRGAGNTIYF,TGTGCCAGCAGCCGCCGGGACAGGGGTGCTGGAAACACCATATATTTT
TRBV4-2,.,16,TRBJ1-4,TRBD1,CASSQPGTGSNEKLFF,TGTGCCAGCAGCCAGCCGGGGACAGGGTCTAATGAAAAACTGTTTTTT
TRBV27,.,14,TRBJ2-7,TRBD1,CASRSPGQGYEQYF,TGTGCCAGCAGAAGTCCGGGACAGGGCTACGAGCAGTACTTC
TRBV6-6,.,16,TRBJ2-3,TRBD2,CASSKPGLAGLDTQYF,TGTGCCAGCAGTAAGCCGGGACTAGCGGGGTTAGATACGCAGTATTTT
TRBV6-5,.,15,TRBJ1-2,TRBD1,CASSDYRGPANGYTF,TGTGCCAGCAGTGACTACAGGGGGCCGGCGAATGGCTACACCTTC
TRBV7-3,.,15,TRBJ2-6,.,CASSLTISGANVLTF,TGTGCCAGCAGCTTAACTATCTCTGGGGCCAACGTCCTGACTTTC
TRBV18,.,14,TRBJ1-1,.,CASSLQGGAAEAFF,TGTGCCAGCTCACTACAGGGCGGAGCGGCTGAAGCTTTCTTT
TRBV2,once,16,TRBJ2-5,.,CASSEADRTSQETQYF,TGTGCCAGCAGTGAAGCGGACAGAACAAGCCAAGAGACCCAGTACTTC
TRBV19,.,14,TRBJ1-1,.,CASNPGSWNTEAFF,TGTGCCAGTAATCCCGGGAGCTGGAACACTGAAGCTTTCTTT
TRBV27,.,15,TRBJ2-7,TRBD1,CASRGVETGAYEQYF,TGTGCCAGCAGGGGGGTCGAAACAGGGGCCTACGAGCAGTACTTC
TRBV7-2,once,17,TRBJ1-4,TRBD1,CASSLAASGQVNEKLFF,TGTGCCAGCAGCTTAGCGGCATCGGGACAGGTTAATGAAAAACTGTTTTTT